The source of this T cell receptor beta chain is a study of T-cell memory formation after mild COVID-19. This CDR3 is built from 15 residues. V lost 0 bases, J lost 4 bases, and 13 bases lay in between. Study findings and constraints: Unconfirmed was the SARS-CoV-2 specificity of second-wave clones that peaked on day 37.

TCRdb re-derived calls from the 5' RACE reads in MiXCR, one entry per CDR3 protein. The sample carries 450,000 to 650,000 distinct CDR3 sequences, around 20% recorded once. As for this clonotype: Its antigen is currently unknown.

This clonotype was sampled from an adult woman who had mild COVID-19 (a few samples of this study predate the infection). Cell type and time point are not known. Source material: PBMCs or a T cell subset sorted from them (not recorded which). The J gene is TRBJ2-7, the V gene TRBV23-1; D perhaps matches TRBD2 (7 bases). TRBV23-1 is placed among ORFs of uncertain function. The chain's CDR3 is CASSQSLGGEYEQYF. DNA of the CDR3: TGCGCCAGCAGTCAATCGCTAGGGGGGGAATACGAGCAGTACTTC.